This is a list of T cell receptor beta chains from one sample in a study of blood T cell repertoires in COVID-19. The protocol was immunoSEQ multiplex PCR, while the TCRdb copy is restricted to in-frame clones and leaves out a portion. The sample includes 80,000 to 95,000 clones, 81% of them seen just once. Input material: peripheral blood. These receptors all come from a man older than 75 with acute or convalescent COVID-19. CDR3s include the opening cysteine and the closing phenylalanine or tryptophan. The D gene is left open where the match is weak. For some rows the clone size is stated as once, few or many, or as a class when expanded; others skip it.

CDR3 | DNA | size | V | D | J
CASSSLDRVGGYTF | TGTGCCAGCAGTTCACTGGACAGGGTGGGAGGCTACACCTTC | NA | TRBV27 | TRBD1 | TRBJ1-2
CATSRDRGASVNEKLFF | TGTGCCACCAGCAGAGACAGGGGGGCCTCGGTGAATGAAAAACTGTTTTTT | NA | TRBV15 | TRBD1 | TRBJ1-4
CASSLGTSAVDTQYF | TGTGCCAGCAGCTTAGGGACTAGCGCCGTGGATACGCAGTATTTT | NA | TRBV5-4 | TRBD2 | TRBJ2-3
CASSFQFYEQYF | TGTGCCAGCAGTTTTCAGTTCTACGAGCAGTACTTC | NA | TRBV28 | NA | TRBJ2-7
CASRLNGRAGEAFF | TGTGCCAGCAGGCTTAATGGGAGGGCTGGTGAAGCTTTCTTT | NA | TRBV28 | NA | TRBJ1-1
CASSPTGELDGYTF | TGTGCCAGCTCACCAACAGGGGAATTGGATGGCTACACCTTC | once | TRBV18 | TRBD1 | TRBJ1-2
CASSPTGRSSNQPQHF | TGTGCCAGCAGCCCGACAGGCAGGAGTAGCAATCAGCCCCAGCATTTT | NA | TRBV28 | NA | TRBJ1-5
CASSQERRIAGNNEQFF | TGCGCCAGCAGCCAAGAGAGGAGGATAGCGGGAAACAATGAGCAGTTCTTC | NA | TRBV4-3 | TRBD2 | TRBJ2-1
CASSLEWRDRGRAKNIQYF | TGCGCCAGCAGCTTGGAATGGCGGGACAGGGGAAGGGCCAAAAACATTCAGTACTTC | NA | TRBV5-1 | TRBD1 | TRBJ2-4
CASSGGPGKQETQYF | TGCGCCAGCAGCGGGGGCCCCGGCAAACAAGAGACCCAGTACTTC | NA | TRBV5-1 | NA | TRBJ2-5
CASSELAGLYNEQFF | TGTGCCAGCAGCGAACTAGCGGGATTATACAATGAGCAGTTCTTC | NA | TRBV9 | TRBD2 | TRBJ2-1
CASSYSNSPLHF | TGTGCCAGCAGTTATTCGAATTCACCCCTCCACTTT | NA | TRBV6-5 | NA | TRBJ1-6
CASSQGGLNSPLHF | TGTGCCAGCAGCCAGGGGGGGTTAAATTCACCCCTCCACTTT | NA | TRBV6-2/TRBV6-3 | TRBD1 | TRBJ1-6
CASREDTYEQYF | TGTGCCAGCAGAGAGGACACTTACGAGCAGTACTTC | NA | TRBV2 | NA | TRBJ2-7
CASRRTNEKLFF | TGTGCCAGCAGGAGGACTAATGAAAAACTGTTTTTT | NA | TRBV12-3/TRBV12-4 | NA | TRBJ1-4
CASSPGGRPPYEQYF | TGTGCCAGCAGTCCCGGGGGAAGGCCGCCCTACGAGCAGTACTTC | few | TRBV7-9 | NA | TRBJ2-7
CSVGQAGGEETQYF | TGCAGCGTCGGCCAAGCGGGAGGGGAAGAGACCCAGTACTTC | NA | TRBV29-1 | TRBD2 | TRBJ2-5
CASTSGEETQYF | TGTGCCTCGACTAGCGGGGAAGAGACCCAGTACTTC | NA | TRBV28 | TRBD2 | TRBJ2-5
CASSGGPTDTQYF | TGTGCCAGCAGTGGTGGGCCTACAGATACGCAGTATTTT | once | TRBV7-2 | NA | TRBJ2-3
CASSWGQNTEAFF | TGCGCCAGCAGCTGGGGGCAGAACACTGAAGCTTTCTTT | NA | TRBV5-1 | NA | TRBJ1-1
CASSPGTGSGELFF | TGTGCCAGCAGCCCCGGGACAGGGTCCGGGGAGCTGTTTTTT | many | TRBV4-2 | TRBD1 | TRBJ2-2
CASSSTGHTGELFF | TGTGCCAGCAGTTCGACAGGGCACACCGGGGAGCTGTTTTTT | NA | TRBV6-5 | TRBD1 | TRBJ2-2
CASSRTGTGVETQYF | TGCGCCAGCAGCCGGACCGGGACAGGGGTGGAGACCCAGTACTTC | NA | TRBV5-1 | TRBD1 | TRBJ2-5
CASSLLTTEETQYF | TGCGCCAGCAGCTTGCTTACGACAGAGGAGACCCAGTACTTC | NA | TRBV5-1 | NA | TRBJ2-5
CASSQIGTSINEQFF | TGTGCCAGCAGCCAGATCGGGACTAGTATAAATGAGCAGTTCTTC | NA | TRBV3-1/TRBV3-2 | TRBD2 | TRBJ2-1
CASSARANYGYTF | TGTGCCAGTAGTGCCCGGGCTAACTATGGCTACACCTTC | NA | TRBV19 | NA | TRBJ1-2
CASSLGQGRGGNSPLHF | TGTGCCAGCAGCTTAGGGCAGGGCAGGGGCGGTAATTCACCCCTCCACTTT | NA | TRBV7-2 | NA | TRBJ1-6
CSVLQGIETQYF | TGCAGCGTTTTACAGGGGATAGAGACCCAGTACTTC | once | TRBV29-1 | TRBD1 | TRBJ2-5
CASSYRRDRVNEKLFF | TGTGCCAGCAGTTACCGCCGGGACAGGGTAAATGAAAAACTGTTTTTT | NA | TRBV6-2/TRBV6-3 | TRBD1 | TRBJ1-4
CASSQEGSTEAFF | TGCGCCAGCAGCCAAGAGGGGAGTACTGAAGCTTTCTTT | NA | TRBV4-1 | NA | TRBJ1-1
CASSYSLPNEKLFF | TGTGCCAGCAGTTACTCCCTACCTAATGAAAAACTGTTTTTT | NA | TRBV6-6 | NA | TRBJ1-4
CASSPTGFQFYNEQFF | TGCGCCAGCAGCCCGACAGGGTTTCAATTCTACAATGAGCAGTTCTTC | NA | TRBV5-1 | TRBD1 | TRBJ2-1
CASSLAGTLLRFF | TGTGCCAGCAGCTTAGCCGGGACTCTTCTTCGGTTCTTC | NA | TRBV7-9 | NA | TRBJ2-1
CASSLGTSSYNEQFF | TGTGCCAGCAGCCTAGGGACTAGCTCCTACAATGAGCAGTTCTTC | NA | TRBV5-5 | TRBD2 | TRBJ2-1
CASSRNPGQGSGDTQYF | TGCGCCAGCAGCCGGAACCCGGGACAGGGGTCTGGAGATACGCAGTATTTT | NA | TRBV4-1 | TRBD1 | TRBJ2-3
CASSQDYGDQPQHF | TGCGCCAGCAGCCAAGATTATGGAGATCAGCCCCAGCATTTT | NA | TRBV4-3 | NA | TRBJ1-5
CASSQRDRADQPQHF | TGTGCCAGCAGCCAAAGAGACAGGGCGGATCAGCCCCAGCATTTT | few | TRBV4-2 | TRBD1 | TRBJ1-5
CASSWTGGVETQYF | TGTGCCAGCAGCTGGACAGGGGGGGTAGAGACCCAGTACTTC | NA | TRBV5-6 | TRBD1 | TRBJ2-5
CAWSSPYRGPYEQYF | TGTGCCTGGAGTTCCCCCTACAGGGGACCCTACGAGCAGTACTTC | NA | TRBV30 | TRBD1 | TRBJ2-7
CATFGDRYTGELFF | TGTGCCACCTTTGGGGACAGGTACACCGGGGAGCTGTTTTTT | NA | TRBV2 | TRBD1 | TRBJ2-2
CASSQSGTSGRARTQYF | TGTGCCAGCAGCCAATCCGGGACTAGCGGGAGGGCCCGGACGCAGTATTTT | NA | TRBV7-2 | TRBD2 | TRBJ2-3
CASSLSGTGFNQPQHF | TGTGCCAGCAGTTTGTCCGGGACAGGGTTCAATCAGCCCCAGCATTTT | NA | TRBV28 | TRBD1 | TRBJ1-5
CASSPNFREGYTF | TGTGCCAGCTCACCCAACTTTAGAGAGGGCTACACCTTC | NA | TRBV18 | NA | TRBJ1-2
CASSISPAGSYEQYF | TGTGCCAGTAGTATATCCCCAGCAGGCTCCTACGAGCAGTACTTC | NA | TRBV19 | NA | TRBJ2-7
CASSLAGYTGELFF | TGTGCCAGCAGTTTGGCAGGGTACACCGGGGAGCTGTTTTTT | NA | TRBV28 | NA | TRBJ2-2
CASSPRTGKLFF | TGTGCCAGCAGTCCCCGGACAGGGAAACTGTTTTTT | NA | TRBV27 | TRBD1 | TRBJ1-4
CASSETVRRGYTF | TGTGCCAGCAGTGAAACTGTCCGGAGGGGCTACACCTTC | NA | TRBV6-1 | NA | TRBJ1-2
CASSQVLTGYTGELFF | TGCGCCAGCAGCCAAGTGTTAACAGGCTACACCGGGGAGCTGTTTTTT | NA | TRBV4-3 | NA | TRBJ2-2
CASSLWLAASYNEQFF | TGTGCCAGCAGCTTATGGCTAGCGGCTAGTTACAATGAGCAGTTCTTC | NA | TRBV11-2 | TRBD2 | TRBJ2-1